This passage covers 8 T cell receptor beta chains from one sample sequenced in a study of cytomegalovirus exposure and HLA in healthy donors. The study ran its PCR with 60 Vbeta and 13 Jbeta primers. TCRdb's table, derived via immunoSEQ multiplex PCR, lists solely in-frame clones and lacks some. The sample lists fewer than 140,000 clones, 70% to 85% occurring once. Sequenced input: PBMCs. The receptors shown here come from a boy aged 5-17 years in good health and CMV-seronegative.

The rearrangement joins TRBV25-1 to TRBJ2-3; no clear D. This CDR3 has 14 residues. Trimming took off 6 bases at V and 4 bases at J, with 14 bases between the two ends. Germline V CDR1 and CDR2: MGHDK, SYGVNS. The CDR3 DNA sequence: TGTGCCAGCAGCCTCCCGGCAGGCCCAGATACGCAGTATTTT. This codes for CASSLPAGPDTQYF.

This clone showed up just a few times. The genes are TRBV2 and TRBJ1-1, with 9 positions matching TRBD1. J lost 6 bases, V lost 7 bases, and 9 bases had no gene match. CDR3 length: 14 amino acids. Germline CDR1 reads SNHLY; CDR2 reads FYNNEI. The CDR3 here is CASTKNRDRAEAFF. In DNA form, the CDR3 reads TGTGCCAGCACTAAAAACCGGGACAGGGCTGAAGCTTTCTTT.

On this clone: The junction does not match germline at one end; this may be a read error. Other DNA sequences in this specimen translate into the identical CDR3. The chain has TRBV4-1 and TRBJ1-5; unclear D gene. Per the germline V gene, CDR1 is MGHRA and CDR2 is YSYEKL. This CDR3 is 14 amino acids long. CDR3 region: CASSHPARGQPQHF. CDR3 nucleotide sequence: TGCGCCAGCAGCCACCCAGCACGCGGTCAGCCGCAGCATTTT.

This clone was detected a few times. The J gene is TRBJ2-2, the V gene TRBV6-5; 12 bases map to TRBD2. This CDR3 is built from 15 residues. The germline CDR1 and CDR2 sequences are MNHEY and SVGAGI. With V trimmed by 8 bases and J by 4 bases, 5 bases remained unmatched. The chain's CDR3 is CASSLAGGSTGELFF. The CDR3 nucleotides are TGTGCCAGCTCCCTAGCGGGAGGGAGCACCGGGGAGCTGTTTTTT.

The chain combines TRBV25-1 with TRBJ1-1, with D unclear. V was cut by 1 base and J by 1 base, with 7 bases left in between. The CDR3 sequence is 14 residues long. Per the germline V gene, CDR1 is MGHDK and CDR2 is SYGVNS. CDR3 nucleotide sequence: TGTGCCAGCAGTGAATCCGGAGCGAACACTGAAGCTTTCTTT. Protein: CASSESGANTEAFF.

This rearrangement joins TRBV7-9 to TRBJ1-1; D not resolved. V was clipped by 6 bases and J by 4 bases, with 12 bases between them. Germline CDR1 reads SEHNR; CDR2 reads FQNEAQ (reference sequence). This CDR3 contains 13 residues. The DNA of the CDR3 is TGTGCCAGCAGTAGGAGGCTTAGCACTGAAGCTTTCTTT. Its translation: CASSRRLSTEAFF. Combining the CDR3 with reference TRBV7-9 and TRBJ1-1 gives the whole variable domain DTGVSQNPRHKITKRGQNVTFRCDPISEHNRLYWYRQTLGQGPEFLTYFQNEAQLEKSRLLSDRFSAERPKGSFSTLEIQRTEQGDSAMYLCASSRRLSTEAFFGQGTRLTVV.

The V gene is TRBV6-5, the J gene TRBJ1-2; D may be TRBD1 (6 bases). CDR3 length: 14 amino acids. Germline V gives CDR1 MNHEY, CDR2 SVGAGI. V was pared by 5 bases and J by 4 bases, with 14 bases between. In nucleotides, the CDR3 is TGTGCCAGCAGTCGCCGGCGGGGGCGCTATGGCTACACCTTC. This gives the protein CASSRRRGRYGYTF.

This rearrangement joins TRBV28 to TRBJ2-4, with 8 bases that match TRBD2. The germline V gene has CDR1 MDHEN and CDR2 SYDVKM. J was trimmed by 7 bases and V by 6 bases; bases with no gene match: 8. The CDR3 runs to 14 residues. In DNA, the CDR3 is TGTGCCAGCAGCCAAAGCGGGGGCTTGAACATTCAGTACTTC. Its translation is CASSQSGGLNIQYF.